This entry lists 6 T cell receptor beta chains sequenced from one sample in a study of CD8+CD57+ T cells in acquired aplastic anemia. For CDR3 and TCR beta VDJ profiling, genomic DNA was the template used. TCRdb processed the reads anew with MiXCR; each CDR3 protein has one entry. The sample includes about 210,000 distinct CDR3 sequences, roughly 55% of them seen just once. Specimen: sorted CD4+, CD8+, or CD8+CD57+ T cells (not recorded which) from PBMCs. These receptors were collected from a human donor in good health.

This clonotype was picked up many times. This sequence joins TRBV7-3 and TRBJ2-7; 13 bases align to TRBD2. Per germline, CDR1 SGHTA and CDR2 FQGTGA. J was trimmed by 6 bases and V by 1 base; bases with no gene match: 6. The CDR3 consists of 16 residues. DNA of the CDR3: TGTGCCAGCAGCTTAATACTAGCGGGAGGGCCTTCCGAGCAGTACTTC. Translated: CASSLILAGGPSEQYF.

V usage is TRBV7-9 and J usage is TRBJ1-1; a weak D match, TRBD1 (6 bases). The germline gives CDR1 SEHNR, CDR2 FQNEAQ (reference sequence). Trimming removed 4 bases at V and 4 bases at J, with 10 bases between. This CDR3 spans 13 amino acids. The CDR3 nucleotides are TGTGCCAGCAGCTCTGGACAGCCCACTGAAGCTTTCTTT. It encodes CASSSGQPTEAFF.

This chain connects TRBV7-2 to TRBJ1-1, with D possibly matching TRBD1 (5 bases). V lost 1 base and J lost 6, with 9 bases in between. The CDR3 is 13 amino acids. Germline assignment: CDR1 SGHTA and CDR2 FQGNSA. CDR3 in DNA: TGTGCCAGCAGCTTAGTCGCGGGGGCTGAAGCTTTCTTT. Translation: CASSLVAGAEAFF.

A remark on this clonotype: The junction departs from germline at one end; a sequencing error may be responsible. This rearrangement joins TRBV11-1 to TRBJ2-7, with D unclear. Germline V CDR1 and CDR2: SGHAT, FQDESV (reference sequence). This CDR3 spans 13 amino acids. The CDR3 coding sequence is TGCGCCAGCAGCCAAGACTCACGCTACGGGCAGTACTTC. Translated: CASSQDSRYGQYF.

On this clonotype: This may come from a read error, since a much larger clone is one base off. In nucleotides, the CDR3 is TGTGCCAGCAGCTTCATCCAGGGGACCGGGGAGCTGCTTTTT. Translating it yields CASSFIQGTGELLF. The chain recombines TRBV13 with TRBJ2-2, with D tentatively TRBD1 (6 bases). The CDR3 totals 14 residues. CDR1 is PRHDT and CDR2 is FYEKMQ in the germline V gene (reference sequence).

The chain joins TRBV12-3 or TRBV12-4 to TRBJ1-5; D perhaps matches TRBD1 (5 bases). The ends were cut back, 6 bases at V and 2 bases at J, with 14 bases in the middle. The CDR3 sequence is 15 residues long. CDR3 sequence: CASRRGSYGNQPQHF. CDR3 nucleotide sequence: TGTGCCAGCAGGCGGGGGAGTTACGGCAATCAGCCCCAGCATTTT.